Below, one T cell receptor beta chain is given with its context. Its specificity is not known. The sample comes from a study of T cell responses to AZD1222 COVID-19 vaccine. Broader study findings: Unmutated regions of variants are reportedly targeted by nearly half of spike-specific TCRs.

Data came from immunoSEQ multiplex PCR; TCRdb stores just in-frame clones and leaves some out. Among tens of thousands of clones, 70% to 80% were seen once, and the ten largest hold roughly 3.5%. The germline V gene has CDR1 MNHEY and CDR2 SMNVEV (reference sequence). The V gene lost 10 bases and the J gene lost 3 bases, with 4 bases spanning the gap. This CDR3 has 9 amino acids. The chain is built from TRBV27 and TRBJ2-7; D call uncertain. The sequencing here drew on peripheral blood, taken 28 days after the second AZD1222 dose. The source of this sequence is an adult who received the AZD1222 COVID-19 vaccine. DNA of the CDR3: TGTGCCAATATCTACGAGCAGTACTTC. As protein: CANIYEQYF.